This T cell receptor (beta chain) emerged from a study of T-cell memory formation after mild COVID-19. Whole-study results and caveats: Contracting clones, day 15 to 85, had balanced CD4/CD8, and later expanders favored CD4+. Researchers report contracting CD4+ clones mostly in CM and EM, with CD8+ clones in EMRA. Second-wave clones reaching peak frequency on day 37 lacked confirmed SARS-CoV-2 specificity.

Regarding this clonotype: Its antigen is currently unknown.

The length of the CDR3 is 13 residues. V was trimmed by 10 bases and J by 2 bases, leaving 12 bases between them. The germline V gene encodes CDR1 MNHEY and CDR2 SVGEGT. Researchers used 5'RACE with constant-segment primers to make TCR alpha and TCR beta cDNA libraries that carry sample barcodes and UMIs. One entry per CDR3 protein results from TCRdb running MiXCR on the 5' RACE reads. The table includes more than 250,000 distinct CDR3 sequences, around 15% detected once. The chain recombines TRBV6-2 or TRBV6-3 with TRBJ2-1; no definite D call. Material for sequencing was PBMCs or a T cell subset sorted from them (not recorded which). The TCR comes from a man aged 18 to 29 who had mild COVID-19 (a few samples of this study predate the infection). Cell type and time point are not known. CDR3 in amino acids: CATVRPAYNEQFF. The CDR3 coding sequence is TGTGCCACCGTTAGGCCGGCCTACAATGAGCAGTTCTTC.